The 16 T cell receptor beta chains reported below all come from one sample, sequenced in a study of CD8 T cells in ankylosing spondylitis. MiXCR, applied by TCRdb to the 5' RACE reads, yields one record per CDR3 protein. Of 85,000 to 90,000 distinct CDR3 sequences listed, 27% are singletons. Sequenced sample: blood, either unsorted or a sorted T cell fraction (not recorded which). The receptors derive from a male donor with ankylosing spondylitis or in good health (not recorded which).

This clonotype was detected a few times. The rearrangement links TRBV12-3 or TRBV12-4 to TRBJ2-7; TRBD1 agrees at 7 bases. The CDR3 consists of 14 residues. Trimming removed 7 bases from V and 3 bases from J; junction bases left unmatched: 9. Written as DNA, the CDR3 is TGTGCCAGCACCCCCGACAGGGACCGCTACGAGCAGTACTTC. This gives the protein CASTPDRDRYEQYF.

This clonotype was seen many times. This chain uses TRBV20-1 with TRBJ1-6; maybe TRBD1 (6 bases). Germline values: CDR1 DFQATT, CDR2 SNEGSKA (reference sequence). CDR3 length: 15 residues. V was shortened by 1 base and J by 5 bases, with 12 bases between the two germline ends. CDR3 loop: CSARVPGAHNSPLHF. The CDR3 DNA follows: TGCAGTGCTAGAGTACCAGGGGCCCATAATTCACCCCTCCACTTT.

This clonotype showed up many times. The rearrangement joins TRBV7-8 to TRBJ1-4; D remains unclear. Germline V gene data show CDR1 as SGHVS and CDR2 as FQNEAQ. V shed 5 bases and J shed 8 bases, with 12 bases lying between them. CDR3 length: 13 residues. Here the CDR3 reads CASSPVLGEKLFF. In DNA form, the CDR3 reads TGTGCCAGCAGCCCGGTTCTGGGCGAAAAACTGTTTTTT.

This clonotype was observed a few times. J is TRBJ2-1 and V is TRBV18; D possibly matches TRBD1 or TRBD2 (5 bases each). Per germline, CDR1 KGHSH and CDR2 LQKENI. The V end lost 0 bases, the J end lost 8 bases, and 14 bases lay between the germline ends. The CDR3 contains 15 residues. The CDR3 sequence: CASSPPRGARHEQFF. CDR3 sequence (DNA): TGTGCCAGCTCACCACCGCGAGGGGCAAGACATGAGCAGTTCTTC.

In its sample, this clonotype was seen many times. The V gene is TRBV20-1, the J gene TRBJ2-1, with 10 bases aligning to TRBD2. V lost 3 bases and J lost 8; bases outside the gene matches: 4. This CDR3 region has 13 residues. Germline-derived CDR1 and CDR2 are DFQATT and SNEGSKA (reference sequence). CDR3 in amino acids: CSARASGRDEQFF. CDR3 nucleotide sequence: TGCAGTGCTAGGGCTAGCGGGAGAGATGAGCAGTTCTTC.

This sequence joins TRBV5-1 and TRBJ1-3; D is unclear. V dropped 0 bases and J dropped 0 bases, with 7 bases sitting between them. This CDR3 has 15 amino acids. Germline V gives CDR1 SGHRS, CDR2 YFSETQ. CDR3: CASSLDGSSGNTIYF. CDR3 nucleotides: TGCGCCAGCAGCTTGGACGGGAGCTCTGGAAACACCATATATTTT.

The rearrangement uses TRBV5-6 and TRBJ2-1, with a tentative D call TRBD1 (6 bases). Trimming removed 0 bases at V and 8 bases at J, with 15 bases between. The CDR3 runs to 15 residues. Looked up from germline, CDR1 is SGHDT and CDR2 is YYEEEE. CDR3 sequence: CASSLAGDILDEQFF. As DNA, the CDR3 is TGTGCCAGCAGCTTGGCCGGGGACATACTCGATGAGCAGTTCTTC.

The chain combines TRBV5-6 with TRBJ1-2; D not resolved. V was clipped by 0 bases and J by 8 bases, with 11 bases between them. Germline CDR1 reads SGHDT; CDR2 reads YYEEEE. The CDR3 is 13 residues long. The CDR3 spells CASSLGRRQGYTF. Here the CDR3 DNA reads TGTGCCAGCAGCTTGGGACGCCGGCAGGGCTACACCTTC.

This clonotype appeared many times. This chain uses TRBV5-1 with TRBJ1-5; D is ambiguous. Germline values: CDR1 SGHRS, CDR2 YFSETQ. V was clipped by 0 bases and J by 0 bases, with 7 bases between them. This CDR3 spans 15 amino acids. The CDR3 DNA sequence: TGCGCCAGCAGCTTGGTCAGCGGTAGCAATCAGCCCCAGCATTTT. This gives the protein CASSLVSGSNQPQHF.

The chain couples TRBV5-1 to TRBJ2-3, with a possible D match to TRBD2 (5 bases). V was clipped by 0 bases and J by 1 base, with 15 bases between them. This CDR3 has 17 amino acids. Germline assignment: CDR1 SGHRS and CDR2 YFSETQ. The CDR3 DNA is TGCGCCAGCAGCTTGGGACCTTGGGGAGAGGGCACAGATACGCAGTATTTT. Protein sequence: CASSLGPWGEGTDTQYF.

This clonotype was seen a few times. CDR3 DNA sequence: TGTGCCAGCAGCTCGGGACTAGCGGGGGATGAGCAGTTCTTC. This encodes CASSSGLAGDEQFF. The V and J genes are TRBV7-7 and TRBJ2-1, with 14 bases matching TRBD2. The CDR3 loop spans 14 amino acids. Germline CDR1 reads SSHAT; CDR2 reads FNYEAQ (reference sequence). V shed 4 bases and J 8 bases; nucleotides not matched to a gene: 1.

CDR3 sequence (DNA): TGCGCCAGCAGCCCCGGCGGGACAGAGAATGAAAAACTGTTTTTT. It encodes CASSPGGTENEKLFF. The rearrangement joins TRBV5-1 to TRBJ1-4; 7 nucleotides line up with TRBD1. The CDR3 consists of 15 residues. CDR1 and CDR2 (germline): SGHRS, YFSETQ. After removal of 4 bases from V and 5 bases from J, the junction contained 8 bases not matched to a gene.

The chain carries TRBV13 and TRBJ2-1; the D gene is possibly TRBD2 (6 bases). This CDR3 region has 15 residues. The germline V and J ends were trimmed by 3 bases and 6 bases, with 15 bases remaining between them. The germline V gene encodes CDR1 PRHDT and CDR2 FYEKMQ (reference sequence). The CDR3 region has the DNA TGTGCCAGCAGCTTCCTGAGGGGAGGTGGCAATGAGCAGTTCTTC. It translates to CASSFLRGGGNEQFF.

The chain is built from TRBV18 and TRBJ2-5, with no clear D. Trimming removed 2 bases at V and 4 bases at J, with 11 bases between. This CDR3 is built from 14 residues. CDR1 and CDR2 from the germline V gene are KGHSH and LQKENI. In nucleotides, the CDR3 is TGTGCCAGCTCACCAACCGAGCTCCGAGAGACCCAGTACTTC. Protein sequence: CASSPTELRETQYF. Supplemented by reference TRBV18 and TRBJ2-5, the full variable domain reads NAGVMQNPRHLVRRRGQEARLRCSPMKGHSHVYWYRQLPEEGLKFMVYLQKENIIDESGMPKERFSAEFPKEGPSILRIQQVVRGDSAAYFCASSPTELRETQYFGPGTRLLVL.

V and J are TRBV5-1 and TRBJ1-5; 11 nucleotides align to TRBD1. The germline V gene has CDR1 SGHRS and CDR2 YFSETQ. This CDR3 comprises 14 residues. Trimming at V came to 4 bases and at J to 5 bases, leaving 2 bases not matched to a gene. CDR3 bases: TGCGCCAGCAGCCGGACAGGGGGCGATCAGCCCCAGCATTTT. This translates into CASSRTGGDQPQHF.

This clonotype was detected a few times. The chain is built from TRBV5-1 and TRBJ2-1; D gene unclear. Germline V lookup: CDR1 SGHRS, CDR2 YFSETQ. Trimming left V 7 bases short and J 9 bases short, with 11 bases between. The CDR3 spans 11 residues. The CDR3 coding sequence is TGCGCCAGCCATGGCGTTCGTGAGCAGTTCTTC. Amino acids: CASHGVREQFF.